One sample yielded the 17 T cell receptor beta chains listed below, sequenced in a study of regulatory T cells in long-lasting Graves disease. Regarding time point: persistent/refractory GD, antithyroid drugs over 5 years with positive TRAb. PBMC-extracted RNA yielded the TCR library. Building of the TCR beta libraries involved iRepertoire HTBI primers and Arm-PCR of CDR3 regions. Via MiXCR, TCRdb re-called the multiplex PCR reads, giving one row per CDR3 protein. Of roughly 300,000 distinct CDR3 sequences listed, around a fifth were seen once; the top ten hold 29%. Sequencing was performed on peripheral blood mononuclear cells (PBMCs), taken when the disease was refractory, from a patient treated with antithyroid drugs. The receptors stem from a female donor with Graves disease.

The CDR3 is CASRFWRGGQETQYF. In nucleotides, the CDR3 is TGTGCCAGCAGATTCTGGCGGGGGGGGCAAGAGACCCAGTACTTC. The chain is built from TRBV6-1 and TRBJ2-5; 9 positions match TRBD2. The CDR3 is 15 amino acids. CDR1 is MNHNS and CDR2 is SASEGT in the germline V gene. The V segment lost 6 bases and the J segment 2 bases; nucleotides outside the gene matches: 7.

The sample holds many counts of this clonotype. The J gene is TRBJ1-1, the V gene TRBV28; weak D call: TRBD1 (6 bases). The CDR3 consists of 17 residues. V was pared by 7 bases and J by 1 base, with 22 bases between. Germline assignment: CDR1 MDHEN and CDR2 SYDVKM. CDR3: CASIPWGGGRSNTEAFF. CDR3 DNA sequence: TGTGCCAGCATCCCCTGGGGCGGGGGCAGGTCGAACACTGAAGCTTTCTTT.

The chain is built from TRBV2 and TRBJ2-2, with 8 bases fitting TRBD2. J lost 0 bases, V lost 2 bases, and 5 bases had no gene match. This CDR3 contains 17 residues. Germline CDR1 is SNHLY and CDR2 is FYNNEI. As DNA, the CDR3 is TGTGCCAGCAGTGAATCTCCGGGGGGGGCGAACACCGGGGAGCTGTTTTTT. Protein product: CASSESPGGANTGELFF. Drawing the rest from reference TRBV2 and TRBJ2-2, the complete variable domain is EPEVTQTPSHQVTQMGQEVILRCVPISNHLYFYWYRQILGQKVEFLVSFYNNEISEKSEIFDDQFSVERPDGSNFTLKIRSTKLEDSAMYFCASSESPGGANTGELFFGEGSRLTVL.

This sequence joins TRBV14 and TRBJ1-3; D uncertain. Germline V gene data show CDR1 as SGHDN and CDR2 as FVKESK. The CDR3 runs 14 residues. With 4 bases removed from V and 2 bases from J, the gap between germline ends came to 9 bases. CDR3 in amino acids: CASSRNRPGNTIYF. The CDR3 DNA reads TGTGCCAGCAGCCGAAACCGGCCTGGAAACACCATATATTTT.

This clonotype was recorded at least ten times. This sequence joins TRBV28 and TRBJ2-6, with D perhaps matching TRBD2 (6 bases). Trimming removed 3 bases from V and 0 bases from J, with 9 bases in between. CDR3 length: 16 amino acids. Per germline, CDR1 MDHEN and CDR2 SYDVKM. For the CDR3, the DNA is TGTGCCAGCAGTTTCATCGGGGGCTCTGGGGCCAACGTCCTGACTTTC. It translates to CASSFIGGSGANVLTF.

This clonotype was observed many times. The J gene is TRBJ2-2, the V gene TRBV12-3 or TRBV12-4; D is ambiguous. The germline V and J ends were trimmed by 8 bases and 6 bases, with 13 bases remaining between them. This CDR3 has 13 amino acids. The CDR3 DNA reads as TGTGCCAGCTTCTTGCCCCCATCCGGGGAGCTGTTTTTT. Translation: CASFLPPSGELFF.

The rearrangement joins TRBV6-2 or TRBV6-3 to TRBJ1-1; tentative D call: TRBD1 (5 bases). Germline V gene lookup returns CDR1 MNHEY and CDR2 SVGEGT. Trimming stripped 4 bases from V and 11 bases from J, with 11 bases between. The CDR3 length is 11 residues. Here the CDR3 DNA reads TGTGCCAGCAGTTTGGGCGGGGGGGCTTTCTTT. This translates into CASSLGGGAFF.

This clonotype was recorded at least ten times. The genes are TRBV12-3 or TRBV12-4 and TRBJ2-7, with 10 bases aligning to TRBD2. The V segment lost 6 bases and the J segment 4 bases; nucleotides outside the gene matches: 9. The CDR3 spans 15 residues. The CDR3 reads CASSLPGLAFYEQYF. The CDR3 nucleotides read TGTGCCAGCAGCTTGCCGGGACTAGCGTTTTACGAGCAGTACTTC.

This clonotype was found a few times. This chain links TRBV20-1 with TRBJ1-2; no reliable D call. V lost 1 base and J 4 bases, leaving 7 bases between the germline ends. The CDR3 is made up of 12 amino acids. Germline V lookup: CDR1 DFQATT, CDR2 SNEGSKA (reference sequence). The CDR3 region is CSARGTRYGYTF. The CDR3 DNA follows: TGCAGTGCTAGAGGAACTCGCTATGGCTACACCTTC.

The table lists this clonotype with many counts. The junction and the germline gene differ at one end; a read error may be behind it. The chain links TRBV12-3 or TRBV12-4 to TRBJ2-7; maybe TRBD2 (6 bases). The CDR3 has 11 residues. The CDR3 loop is CASSLPGTVNF. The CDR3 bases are TGTGCCAGCAGTTTACCCGGGACTGTTAACTTC.

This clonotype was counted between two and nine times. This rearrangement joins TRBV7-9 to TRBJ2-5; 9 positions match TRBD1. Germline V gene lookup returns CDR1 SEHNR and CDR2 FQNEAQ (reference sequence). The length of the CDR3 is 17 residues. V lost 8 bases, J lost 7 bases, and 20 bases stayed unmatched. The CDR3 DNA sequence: TGTGCCAGCTTAGGGGGACAGGGTACCAAAGACGGCGGGACCCAGTACTTC. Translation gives CASLGGQGTKDGGTQYF.

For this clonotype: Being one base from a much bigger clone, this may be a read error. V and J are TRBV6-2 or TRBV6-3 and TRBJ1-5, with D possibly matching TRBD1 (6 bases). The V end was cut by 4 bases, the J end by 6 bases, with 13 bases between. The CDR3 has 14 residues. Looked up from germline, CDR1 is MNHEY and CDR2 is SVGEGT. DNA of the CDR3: TGTGCCAGCAGTTTCGGCAAGGGGGGTCAGCCCCAGCATTTT. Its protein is CASSFGKGGQPQHF.

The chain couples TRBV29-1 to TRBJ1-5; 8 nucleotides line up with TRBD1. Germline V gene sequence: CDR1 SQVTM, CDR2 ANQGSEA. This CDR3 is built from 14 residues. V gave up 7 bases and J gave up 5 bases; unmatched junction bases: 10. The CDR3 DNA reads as TGCAGCGCCGTGACAGGGGTTCTGGATCAGCCCCAGCATTTT. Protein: CSAVTGVLDQPQHF.

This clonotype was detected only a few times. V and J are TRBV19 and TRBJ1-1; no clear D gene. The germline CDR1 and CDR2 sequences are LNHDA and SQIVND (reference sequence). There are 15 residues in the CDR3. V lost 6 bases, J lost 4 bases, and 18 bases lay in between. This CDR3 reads CASSSRPPRITEAFF. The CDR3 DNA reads TGTGCCAGTAGCTCAAGGCCCCCCCGGATCACTGAAGCTTTCTTT.

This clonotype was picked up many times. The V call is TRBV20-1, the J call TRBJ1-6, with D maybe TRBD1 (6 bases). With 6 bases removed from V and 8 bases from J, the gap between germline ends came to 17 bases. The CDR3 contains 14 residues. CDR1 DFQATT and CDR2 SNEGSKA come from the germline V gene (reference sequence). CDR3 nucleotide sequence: TGCAGTGCCCACAGGGAATTGGTGGATTCACCCCTCCACTTT. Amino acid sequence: CSAHRELVDSPLHF.

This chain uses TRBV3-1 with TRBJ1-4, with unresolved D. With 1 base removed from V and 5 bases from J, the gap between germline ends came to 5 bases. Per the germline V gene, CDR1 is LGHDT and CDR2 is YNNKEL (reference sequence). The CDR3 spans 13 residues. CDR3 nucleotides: TGTGCCAGCAGCCAAGTAGGGAATGAAAAACTGTTTTTT. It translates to CASSQVGNEKLFF.

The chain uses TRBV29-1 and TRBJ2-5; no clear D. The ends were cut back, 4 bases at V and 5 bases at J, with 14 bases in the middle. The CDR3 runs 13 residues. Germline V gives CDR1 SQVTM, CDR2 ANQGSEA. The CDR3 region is CSVGVTGSETQYF. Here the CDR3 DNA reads TGCAGCGTTGGAGTAACCGGTTCGGAGACCCAGTACTTC.